This is a list of T cell receptor beta chains from one sample in a study of blood T cell repertoires in COVID-19. This table comes from immunoSEQ multiplex PCR, and its TCRdb copy is limited to in-frame clones, with some not included. Here the sample spans over 250,000 clones, around nine tenths being singletons. The sample consisted of peripheral blood. The receptors come from a woman between 70 and 85 years old with COVID-19, enrolled during active disease. The conserved cysteine and the conserved F or W are not part of the CDR3 here. The D gene is left open where the match is weak.

cdr3_length j_call v_call d_call cdr3_aa
14 TRBJ2-3 TRBV3-1/TRBV3-2 - ASSQVLAPSEDTQY
11 TRBJ1-4 TRBV9 - ASSSPRGEKLF
13 TRBJ1-1 TRBV30 - AWSVRSRETTEAF
10 TRBJ1-2 TRBV4-1 - ASSQGASGYT
12 TRBJ1-2 TRBV5-4 - ASSLGGTIPGYT
12 TRBJ1-6 TRBV6-1 - ASSEFQGSSPLH
15 TRBJ1-5 TRBV5-8 TRBD1 ASSLGGGRGSNQPQH
16 TRBJ1-2 TRBV4-1 TRBD1 ASSQDPRPQGATYGYT
17 TRBJ1-4 TRBV5-4 - ASSSLGGDDVVSNEKLF
14 TRBJ2-3 TRBV11-2 - ASSRFEGGGRDTQY
14 TRBJ2-7 TRBV6-2/TRBV6-3 TRBD1 ASSSPGGTGTYEQY
9 TRBJ1-2 TRBV12-3/TRBV12-4 - ASSLGGGYT
11 TRBJ1-2 TRBV30 - AWSVGRDYGYT
11 TRBJ1-5 TRBV30 - AWSGTDRQPQH
13 TRBJ1-2 TRBV28 TRBD1 ASRDRQGNNYGYT
11 TRBJ1-1 TRBV5-6 - ASSPGYGTEAF
13 TRBJ1-1 TRBV7-9 TRBD1 ASSSETGGITEAF
13 TRBJ2-6 TRBV28 - ASGRDSSGANVLT
11 TRBJ1-2 TRBV19 - ASSIRENYGYT
12 TRBJ1-1 TRBV18 TRBD1 ASATGVGNTEAF
13 TRBJ2-5 TRBV6-1 - ASSETAGNQETQY
12 TRBJ1-1 TRBV6-2/TRBV6-3 - ASSYFLGNTEAF
13 TRBJ2-2 TRBV30 - AWSETGMLTGELF
13 TRBJ2-7 TRBV11-2 TRBD2 ASSSPGLGLYEQY
12 TRBJ2-1 TRBV5-1 TRBD1 ASSLGQSYNEQF
13 TRBJ1-2 TRBV4-1 TRBD1 ASSQGTGGNYGYT
12 TRBJ2-6 TRBV5-1 - ASSSEAGANVLT
11 TRBJ1-5 TRBV21-1 - ASSRQGGQPQH
14 TRBJ1-6 TRBV3-1/TRBV3-2 - ASSQAGGWPPTPLH
14 TRBJ2-3 TRBV10-3 TRBD2 AISGLAGGPTDTQY
13 TRBJ1-4 TRBV2 - ASSEGRQGIGKLF
11 TRBJ1-1 TRBV6-5 - ASRPQENTEAF
13 TRBJ1-4 TRBV5-6 TRBD1 ASSLDRAEDEKLF
12 TRBJ2-7 TRBV15 - ATSREDLSGEQY
15 TRBJ1-1 TRBV30 - AWSLPRQPRLITEAF
11 TRBJ2-2 TRBV24-1 - ATSRPNTGELF
14 TRBJ1-5 TRBV13 - ASSLVWANSNQPQH
15 TRBJ1-2 TRBV10-3 TRBD1 AISESNLRTGRSGYT
10 TRBJ2-7 TRBV11-1 - ASSLIGYEQY
13 TRBJ2-2 TRBV6-5 - ASSYRRQDTGELF
14 TRBJ2-7 TRBV5-8 - ASSLKLTAHSYEQY
10 TRBJ1-5 TRBV12-3/TRBV12-4 - ANCYSNQPQH
13 TRBJ2-2 TRBV29-1 - SVNEGTVNTGELF
11 TRBJ1-1 TRBV7-9 - ASSLVQGSEAF
13 TRBJ2-3 TRBV7-3 TRBD2 ASSLLGGAADTQY
10 TRBJ1-5 TRBV30 - AWSTSGQPQH
13 TRBJ1-5 TRBV9 - ASSVAGGEGQPQH
12 TRBJ2-7 TRBV5-6 TRBD2 ASAGGTRPYEQY
13 TRBJ2-3 TRBV5-1 - ASSTLGYHTDTQY